This T cell receptor beta chain emerged from a study of vaccination and CD4 T cells after COVID-19. Cultured CD4+ T-cell DNA underwent Oncomine TCR Beta short-read sequencing. TCRdb re-derived calls from the PCR reads in MiXCR, one entry per CDR3 protein. There are 11,000 to 15,000 distinct CDR3 sequences in the sample; about 60% occur only once, and approximately 19% lies in the top ten. Treatment of the sample: approximately 11-day PBMC culture with coronavirus spike peptide pools or control peptides (ViraFEST assay). Trimming took 5 bases from V and 3 from J; bases not matched to a gene: 5. The CDR3 length is 14 residues. Germline CDR1 and CDR2: SGHTA and FQGNSA. Notes on this clonotype: The antigen is not known.

The chain recombines TRBV7-2 with TRBJ1-1, with TRBD1 matching over 8 bases. The receptor's source is a human donor who had recovered from COVID-19. Sequencing was performed on CD4+ T cells from blood, cultured in vitro. CDR3 residues: CASSTRGRDTEAFF. The DNA for the CDR3 is TGTGCCAGCAGCACCAGGGGGCGTGACACTGAAGCTTTCTTT.